This T cell receptor beta chain was sequenced for a study of T cells in localized non-small cell lung cancer. Study results and caveats: Detection in adjacent lung was observed for a median 57 of the top 100 tumor clones.

Trimming took 8 bases from V and 4 from J, leaving 16 bases between them. Germline CDR1 SEHNR, CDR2 FQNEAQ (reference sequence). The CDR3 totals 14 residues. TCRdb's table, derived via immunoSEQ multiplex PCR, lists solely in-frame clones and lacks some. The profile shows 6,500 to 10,000 clones, over 75% of them singletons. To note about this clone: Its antigen is undetermined.

The sample in question was peripheral blood, obtained before any cancer treatment. The TCR comes from a male donor older than 55 with stage III lung adenocarcinoma. The rearrangement links TRBV7-9 to TRBJ2-3; D gene unclear. CDR3 in amino acids: CASRPPGVADTQYF. The DNA of the CDR3 is TGTGCCAGCCGCCCACCTGGGGTAGCAGATACGCAGTATTTT.